The 15 T cell receptor beta chains given below trace back to one sample, sequenced in a study of blood T cell repertoires in COVID-19. Some clones are missing from TCRdb's copy, which holds only in-frame ones; the method was immunoSEQ multiplex PCR. This sample has some 250,000 clones, with approximately 80% found just once. The material sequenced was peripheral blood. All receptors come from a man aged 40-49 years with acute or convalescent COVID-19.

This clone has just a few counts. The chain joins TRBV3-1 (or the pseudogene TRBV3-2) to TRBJ2-7; 8 bases map to TRBD1. The ends lost 1 base at V and 5 bases at J; junction bases unmatched: 13. This CDR3 comprises 17 residues. CDR1 and CDR2 from the germline V gene are LGHDT and YNNKEL (reference sequence). CDR3 protein: CASSQGAYGTGPNEQYF. CDR3 coding DNA: TGTGCCAGCAGCCAAGGGGCCTACGGGACAGGCCCCAACGAGCAGTACTTC.

The chain carries TRBV29-1 and TRBJ2-5; 8 nucleotides agree with TRBD1. Losses at the gene ends were 5 bases for V and 5 bases for J; bases not matched to a gene: 7. The germline gives CDR1 SQVTM, CDR2 ANQGSEA. The CDR3 consists of 13 residues. This CDR3 is CSVSGQVHETQYF. The CDR3 region has the DNA TGCAGCGTTTCGGGACAGGTCCACGAGACCCAGTACTTC.

The V gene is TRBV7-6, the J gene TRBJ2-1, with TRBD1 identical over 8 bases. The V and J ends lost 5 bases and 8 bases, in that order; junction bases with no gene match: 11. CDR3 size: 15 residues. From germline, CDR1 is SGHVS and CDR2 FNYEAQ. The chain's CDR3 is CASSAGTGPMDEQFF. The CDR3 coding sequence is TGTGCCAGCAGCGCAGGGACAGGCCCAATGGATGAGCAGTTCTTC.

In this sample, this clone turned up a few times. The chain employs TRBV12-5 and TRBJ2-1, with D possibly TRBD1 on 6 matching bases. The CDR3 runs 16 residues. Germline V lookup: CDR1 LGHNT, CDR2 FRNRAP. V lost 3 bases and J 0 bases, leaving 12 bases between the germline ends. The DNA of the CDR3 is TGTGCTAGTGGTTTATCAGGGGCTAGCTCCTACAATGAGCAGTTCTTC. It codes for CASGLSGASSYNEQFF. Complete variable domain (other parts from reference TRBV12-5 and TRBJ2-1): DARVTQTPRHKVTEMGQEVTMRCQPILGHNTVFWYRQTMMQGLELLAYFRNRAPLDDSGMPKDRFSAEMPDATLATLKIQPSEPRDSAVYFCASGLSGASSYNEQFFGPGTRLTVL.

CDR3 nucleotides: TGTGCCAGCAGCACTTCGACAGGGAGTAATTATGGCTACACCTTC. Its protein is CASSTSTGSNYGYTF. The chain has TRBV7-9 and TRBJ1-2; 7 nucleotides agree with TRBD1. This CDR3 is 15 amino acids long. Germline lookup yields CDR1 SEHNR and CDR2 FQNEAQ (reference sequence). The ends lost 5 bases at V and 5 bases at J; junction bases unmatched: 11.

CDR3 sequence reads: CASSVPRTGAGETQYF. In DNA form, the CDR3 reads TGCGCCAGCAGCGTACCCCGGACAGGGGCAGGAGAGACCCAGTACTTC. The gene calls are TRBV5-1 and TRBJ2-5; 9 nucleotides agree with TRBD1. There are 16 residues in the CDR3. Germline V gene sequence: CDR1 SGHRS, CDR2 YFSETQ. V dropped 4 bases and J dropped 4; count of bases not matched to a gene: 11. The whole variable domain, filled in from reference TRBV5-1 and TRBJ2-5, reads KAGVTQTPRYLIKTRGQQVTLSCSPISGHRSVSWYQQTPGQGLQFLFEYFSETQRNKGNFPGRFSGRQFSNSRSEMNVSTLELGDSALYLCASSVPRTGAGETQYFGPGTRLLVL.

The V call is TRBV11-2, the J call TRBJ2-1; D gene unclear. CDR1 SGHAT and CDR2 FQNNGV come from the germline V gene. The CDR3 has 18 residues. Trimming took off 0 bases at V and 1 base at J, with 16 bases between the two ends. CDR3 coding DNA: TGTGCCAGCAGCTTAGATCGACGGGTCCAGCCTTCCTACAATGAGCAGTTCTTC. Protein sequence: CASSLDRRVQPSYNEQFF.

The V gene is TRBV11-3, the J gene TRBJ2-3, with D possibly matching TRBD1 (7 bases). The length of the CDR3 is 15 residues. Germline V gene lookup returns CDR1 SGHNT and CDR2 YENEEA. V lost 6 bases, J lost 0 bases, and 13 bases lay in between. The CDR3, as DNA: TGTGCCAGCAGTCAGGGGGGAACGAGCACAGATACGCAGTATTTT. It specifies CASSQGGTSTDTQYF.

The genes are TRBV4-2 and TRBJ2-7, with 9 bases identical to TRBD1. This CDR3 spans 16 amino acids. With V trimmed by 4 bases and J by 0 bases, 7 bases remained unmatched. Germline V gene sequence: CDR1 LGHNA, CDR2 YNFKEQ. CDR3 coding DNA: TGTGCCAGCAGCCTTTGGGGACAGGGCAGCTCCTACGAGCAGTACTTC. This encodes CASSLWGQGSSYEQYF.

The chain employs TRBV6-5 and TRBJ1-1; a possible D gene is TRBD1 (6 bases). V was trimmed by 6 bases and J by 6 bases, leaving 11 bases between them. Germline V gives CDR1 MNHEY, CDR2 SVGAGI. This CDR3 comprises 12 residues. The CDR3 nucleotides read TGTGCCAGCAGACAGGGAGATGCTGAAGCTTTCTTT. It encodes CASRQGDAEAFF.

The rearrangement links TRBV30 to TRBJ1-2, with 9 bases matching TRBD1. There are 15 residues in the CDR3. From germline, CDR1 is GTSNPN and CDR2 SVGIG (reference sequence). V lost 7 bases and J lost 4; bases outside the gene matches: 13. The CDR3 protein is CAFHRGQGILYGYTF. The CDR3 region has the DNA TGTGCCTTCCACCGGGGACAGGGCATTCTCTATGGCTACACCTTC.

The chain uses TRBV7-9 and TRBJ2-2, with 8 bases matching TRBD2. V was pared by 4 bases and J by 8 bases, with 21 bases of the junction left unmatched. This CDR3 contains 19 residues. CDR1 is SEHNR and CDR2 is FQNEAQ in the germline V gene (reference sequence). CDR3 coding DNA: TGTGCCAGCAGCTCCCCGCTCTTAGGGAGCGGGAGTACGCTGGGGGAGCTGTTTTTT. Its protein is CASSSPLLGSGSTLGELFF.

The J gene is TRBJ2-5, the V gene TRBV6-5; TRBD2 might be the D (7 bases). The V end was cut by 2 bases, the J end by 5 bases, with 9 bases between. This CDR3 spans 13 amino acids. CDR1 MNHEY and CDR2 SVGAGI come from the germline V gene. CDR3 protein: CASSYGRGETQYF. CDR3 coding DNA: TGTGCCAGCAGTTACGGGAGGGGGGAGACCCAGTACTTC.

The V and J genes are TRBV29-1 and TRBJ1-4; D is undetermined. Germline V gene data show CDR1 as SQVTM and CDR2 as ANQGSEA. This CDR3 spans 13 amino acids. The V gene lost 4 bases and the J gene lost 7 bases, with 13 bases spanning the gap. CDR3 region: CSVGPTAGEKLFF. The CDR3 nucleotides read TGCAGCGTTGGCCCCACGGCGGGTGAAAAACTGTTTTTT.

The V and J genes are TRBV7-9 and TRBJ1-1; D call uncertain. This CDR3 is 11 amino acids long. The V end lost 7 bases, the J end lost 1 base, and 4 bases lay between the germline ends. Germline lookup yields CDR1 SEHNR and CDR2 FQNEAQ (reference sequence). CDR3 DNA: TGTGCCAGCACACAGAACACTGAAGCTTTCTTT. It yields the protein CASTQNTEAFF. Complete variable domain (other parts from reference TRBV7-9 and TRBJ1-1): DTGVSQNPRHKITKRGQNVTFRCDPISEHNRLYWYRQTLGQGPEFLTYFQNEAQLEKSRLLSDRFSAERPKGSFSTLEIQRTEQGDSAMYLCASTQNTEAFFGQGTRLTVV.